This T cell receptor (beta chain) was found in a study of identical twins. Whole-study results and caveats: The more abundant beta clonotypes in cord blood had fewer insertions, and memory repertoires did not show this. An excess of low generation probability was shown by twin-shared out-of-frame alpha sequences.

Note on this clonotype: Its antigen is still unknown.

Trimming pared 0 bases from V and 3 bases from J, leaving 9 bases between. In germline, CDR1 is GTSNPN, CDR2 SVGIG (reference sequence). The CDR3 spans 13 residues. Each CDR3 protein gets one entry after TCRdb re-called the 5' RACE reads with MiXCR. Seen here are 250,000 to 350,000 distinct CDR3 sequences, roughly 9.7% observed once, and the top ten hold around 7.1%. These records were also assigned to another study, of yellow fever vaccine responses in identical twins. This second study notes: After vaccination, twins' T cell response reportedly seemed partly convergent, partly personalized.

The chain joins TRBV30 to TRBJ2-7; D is ambiguous. What was sequenced was CD8+ T cells sorted from blood. The sequence was collected from a woman between 18 and 30 years old in good health. CDR3 amino acids: CAWSVGRNYEQYF. The CDR3 bases are TGTGCCTGGAGTGTAGGCAGAAACTACGAGCAGTACTTC. The full variable domain, its missing parts supplied by reference TRBV30 and TRBJ2-7, is SQTIHQWPATLVQPVGSPLSLECTVEGTSNPNLYWYRQAAGRGLQLLFYSVGIGQISSEVPQNLSASRPQDRQFILSSKKLLLSDSGFYLCAWSVGRNYEQYFGPGTRLTVT.